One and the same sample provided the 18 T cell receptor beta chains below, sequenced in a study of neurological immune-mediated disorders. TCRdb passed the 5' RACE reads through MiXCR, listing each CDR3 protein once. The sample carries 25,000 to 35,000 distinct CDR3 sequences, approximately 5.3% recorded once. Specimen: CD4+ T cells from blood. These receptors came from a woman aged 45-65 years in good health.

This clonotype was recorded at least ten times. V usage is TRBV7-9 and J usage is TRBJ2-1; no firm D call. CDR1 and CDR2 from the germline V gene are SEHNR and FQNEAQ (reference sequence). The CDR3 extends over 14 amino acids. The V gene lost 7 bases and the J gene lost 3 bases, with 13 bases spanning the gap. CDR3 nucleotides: TGTGCCAGCACCGATCAGACACGCTACAATGAGCAGTTCTTC. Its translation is CASTDQTRYNEQFF.

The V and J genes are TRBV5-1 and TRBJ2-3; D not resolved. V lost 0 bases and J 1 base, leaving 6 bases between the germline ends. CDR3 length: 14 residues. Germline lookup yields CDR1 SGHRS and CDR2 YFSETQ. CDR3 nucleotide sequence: TGCGCCAGCAGCTTGGGCCTTGGCACAGATACGCAGTATTTT. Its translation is CASSLGLGTDTQYF. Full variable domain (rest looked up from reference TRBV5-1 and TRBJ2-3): KAGVTQTPRYLIKTRGQQVTLSCSPISGHRSVSWYQQTPGQGLQFLFEYFSETQRNKGNFPGRFSGRQFSNSRSEMNVSTLELGDSALYLCASSLGLGTDTQYFGPGTRLTVL.

The CDR3 DNA reads TGTGCCAGCAGTTTTGATCCCAAAGCCCACGAGCAGTACTTC. Amino acids: CASSFDPKAHEQYF. The chain is built from TRBV12-3 or TRBV12-4 and TRBJ2-7; no reliable D call. Trimming shortened V by 3 bases and J by 5 bases, and 14 bases separated the two germline ends. This CDR3 spans 14 amino acids.

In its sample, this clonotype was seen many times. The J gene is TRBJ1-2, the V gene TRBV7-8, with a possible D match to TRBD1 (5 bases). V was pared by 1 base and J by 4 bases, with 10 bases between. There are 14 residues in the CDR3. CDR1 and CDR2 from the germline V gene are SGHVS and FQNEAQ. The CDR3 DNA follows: TGTGCCAGCAGCTTAGATCGCAGGGTCTATGGCTACACCTTC. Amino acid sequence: CASSLDRRVYGYTF.

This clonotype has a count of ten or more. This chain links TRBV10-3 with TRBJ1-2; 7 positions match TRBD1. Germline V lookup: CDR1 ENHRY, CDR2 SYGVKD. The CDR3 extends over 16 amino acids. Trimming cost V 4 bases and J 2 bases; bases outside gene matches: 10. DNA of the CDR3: TGTGCCATCAGTGGGCCCCCGGGACAGACAAACTATGGCTACACCTTC. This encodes CAISGPPGQTNYGYTF.

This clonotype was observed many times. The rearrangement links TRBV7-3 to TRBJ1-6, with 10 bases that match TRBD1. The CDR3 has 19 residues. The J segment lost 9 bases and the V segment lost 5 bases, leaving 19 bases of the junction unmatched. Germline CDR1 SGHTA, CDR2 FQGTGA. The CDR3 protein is CASSHETGTGVEPASPLHF. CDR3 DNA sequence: TGTGCCAGCAGCCACGAGACCGGGACAGGGGTTGAACCGGCTTCACCCCTCCACTTT.

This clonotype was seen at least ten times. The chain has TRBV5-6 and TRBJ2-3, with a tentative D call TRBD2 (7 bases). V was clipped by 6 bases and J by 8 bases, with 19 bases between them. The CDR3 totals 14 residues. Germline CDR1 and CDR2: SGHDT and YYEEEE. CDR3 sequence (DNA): TGTGCCAGCAACCGGGGGGCCCAGGGCGGTACGCAGTATTTT. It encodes CASNRGAQGGTQYF.

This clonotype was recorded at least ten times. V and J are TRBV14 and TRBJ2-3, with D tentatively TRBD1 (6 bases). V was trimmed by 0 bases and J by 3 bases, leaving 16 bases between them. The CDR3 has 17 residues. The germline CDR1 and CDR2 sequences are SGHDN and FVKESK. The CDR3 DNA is TGTGCCAGCAGCCAAGATCTAGGGCAGGGGATAACAGATACGCAGTATTTT. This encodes CASSQDLGQGITDTQYF.

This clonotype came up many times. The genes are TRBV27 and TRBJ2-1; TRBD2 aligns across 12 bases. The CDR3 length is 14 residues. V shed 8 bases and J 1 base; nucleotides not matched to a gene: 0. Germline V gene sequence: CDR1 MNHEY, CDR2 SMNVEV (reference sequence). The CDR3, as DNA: TGTGCCAGCGGACTAGCGGGGTCCTACAATGAGCAGTTCTTC. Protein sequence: CASGLAGSYNEQFF.

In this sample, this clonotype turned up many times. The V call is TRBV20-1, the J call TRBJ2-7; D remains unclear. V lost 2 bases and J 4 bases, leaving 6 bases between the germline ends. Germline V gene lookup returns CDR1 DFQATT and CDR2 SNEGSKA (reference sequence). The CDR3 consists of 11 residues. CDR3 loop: CSARSEYEQYF. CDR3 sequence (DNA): TGCAGTGCTAGATCGGAGTACGAGCAGTACTTC.

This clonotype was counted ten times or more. The CDR3 sequence is CSARVASSYNEQFF. CDR3 DNA sequence: TGCAGTGCTAGAGTGGCTAGCTCCTACAATGAGCAGTTCTTC. This chain joins TRBV20-1 and TRBJ2-1; no firm D call. The CDR3 contains 14 residues. V lost 1 base and J lost 0, with 7 bases in between. Germline CDR1 is DFQATT and CDR2 is SNEGSKA (reference sequence).

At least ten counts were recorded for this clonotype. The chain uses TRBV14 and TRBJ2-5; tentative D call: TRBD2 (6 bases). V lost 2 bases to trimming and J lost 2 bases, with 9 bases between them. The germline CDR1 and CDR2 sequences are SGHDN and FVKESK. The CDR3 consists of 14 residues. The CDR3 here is CASSQRRDQETQYF. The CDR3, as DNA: TGTGCCAGCAGCCAAAGGAGGGATCAAGAGACCCAGTACTTC.

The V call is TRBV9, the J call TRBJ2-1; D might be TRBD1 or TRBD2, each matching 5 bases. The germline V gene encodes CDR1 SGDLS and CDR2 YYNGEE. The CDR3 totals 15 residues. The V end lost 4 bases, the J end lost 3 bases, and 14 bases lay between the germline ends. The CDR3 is CASSPGTLVYNEQFF. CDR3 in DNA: TGTGCCAGCAGCCCCGGGACCCTCGTCTACAATGAGCAGTTCTTC.

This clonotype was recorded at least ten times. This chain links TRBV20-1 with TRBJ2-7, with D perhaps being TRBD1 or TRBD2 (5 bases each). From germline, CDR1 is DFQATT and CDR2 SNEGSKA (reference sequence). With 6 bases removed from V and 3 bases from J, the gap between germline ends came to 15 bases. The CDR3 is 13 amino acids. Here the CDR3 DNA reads TGCAGTGCCAAGGGGAGTCTGGACTACGAGCAGTACTTC. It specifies CSAKGSLDYEQYF.

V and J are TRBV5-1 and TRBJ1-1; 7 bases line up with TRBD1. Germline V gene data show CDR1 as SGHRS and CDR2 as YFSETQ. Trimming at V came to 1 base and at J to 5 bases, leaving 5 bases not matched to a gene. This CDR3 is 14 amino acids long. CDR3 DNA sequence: TGCGCCAGCAGCTTGTCAGGGGGGCGTACTGAAGCTTTCTTT. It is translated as CASSLSGGRTEAFF.

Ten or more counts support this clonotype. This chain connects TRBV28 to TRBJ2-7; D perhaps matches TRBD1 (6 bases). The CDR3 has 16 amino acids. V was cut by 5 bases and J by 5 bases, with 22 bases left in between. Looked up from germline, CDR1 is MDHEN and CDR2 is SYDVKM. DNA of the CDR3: TGTGCCAGCAGTGGGGGCGACTCGCCGGGCTTGCACGAGCAGTACTTC. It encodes CASSGGDSPGLHEQYF.

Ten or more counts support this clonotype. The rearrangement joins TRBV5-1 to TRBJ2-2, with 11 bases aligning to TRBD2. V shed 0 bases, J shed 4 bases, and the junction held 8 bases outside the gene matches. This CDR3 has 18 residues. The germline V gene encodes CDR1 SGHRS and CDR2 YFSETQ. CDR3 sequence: CASSLATSGGKSTGELFF. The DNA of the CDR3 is TGCGCCAGCAGCTTGGCTACTAGCGGGGGAAAGAGCACCGGGGAGCTGTTTTTT.

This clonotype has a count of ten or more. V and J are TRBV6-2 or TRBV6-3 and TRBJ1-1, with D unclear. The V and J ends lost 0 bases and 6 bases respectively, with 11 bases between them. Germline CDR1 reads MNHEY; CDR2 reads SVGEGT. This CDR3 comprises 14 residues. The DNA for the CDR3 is TGTGCCAGCAGTTACTCGATCGCCGGACCTGAAGCTTTCTTT. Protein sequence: CASSYSIAGPEAFF.